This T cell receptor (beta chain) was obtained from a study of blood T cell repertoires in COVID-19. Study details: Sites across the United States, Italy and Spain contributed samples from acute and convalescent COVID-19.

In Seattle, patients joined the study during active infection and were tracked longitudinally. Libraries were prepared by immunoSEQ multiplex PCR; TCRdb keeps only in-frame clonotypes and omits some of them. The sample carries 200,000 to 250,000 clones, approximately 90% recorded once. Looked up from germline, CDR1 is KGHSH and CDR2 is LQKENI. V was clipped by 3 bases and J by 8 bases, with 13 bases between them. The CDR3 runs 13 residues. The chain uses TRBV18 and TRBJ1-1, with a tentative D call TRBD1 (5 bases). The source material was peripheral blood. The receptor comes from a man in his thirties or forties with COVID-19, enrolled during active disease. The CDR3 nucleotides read TGTGCCAGCTCACCGCTCCGGGGGGGAGAAGCTTTCTTT. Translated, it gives CASSPLRGGEAFF.